This TCR beta chain was identified during a study of glioma-infiltrating T cells after dendritic cell vaccination. Profiled with immunoSEQ multiplex PCR; TCRdb holds only in-frame clones, not every one. The sample has about 87,000 clones, roughly four fifths seen once. Specified time point: after dendritic cell vaccination, including at tumor progression/relapse. Isocitrate dehydrogenase mutation was absent in all glioblastoma patients. Trimming stripped 7 bases from V and 3 bases from J, with 10 bases between. Germline CDR1 and CDR2: SNHLY and FYNNEI. The CDR3 has 13 residues. The sequencing here drew on blood, taken after dendritic cell vaccination. This rearrangement joins TRBV2 to TRBJ1-5, with TRBD1 as a possible D gene (6 bases). The receptor was derived from a human donor with glioblastoma. CDR3 in amino acids: CASTGQLNQPQHF. The CDR3 nucleotides are TGTGCCAGCACGGGACAACTCAATCAGCCCCAGCATTTT. The entire variable domain, with the rest obtained from reference TRBV2 and TRBJ1-5, is as follows: EPEVTQTPSHQVTQMGQEVILRCVPISNHLYFYWYRQILGQKVEFLVSFYNNEISEKSEIFDDQFSVERPDGSNFTLKIRSTKLEDSAMYFCASTGQLNQPQHFGDGTRLSIL.